Here is one T cell receptor (beta chain) with its context. Its antigen is currently not known. Qualities for individual bases were not recorded, and no much larger clone is one base off. The CDR3 regions of human TCRbeta chains were analyzed by immunosequencing. The authors' pipeline ran thus. TCRs in the repertoires were compared against a reference library of SARS-CoV-2-specific TCRs that had been generated with the MIRA antigen-specificity platform. Breadth was defined as the fraction of unique TCRs that were SARS-CoV-2-associated, and depth was defined as the fraction of total T cells that were SARS-CoV-2-associated. Using the MIRA data, each spike-specific TCR was assigned both to the spike region to which the TCR was reactive and to a CD4 or CD8 class. Log10-transformed breadth and depth values were compared by one-way ANOVA with Sidak's multiple comparisons tests. The table comes from immuneACCESS by way of TCRdb, which keeps in-frame sequences with V and J called. Part of the clones is missing from these tables; in studies checked, under half for an unresolved V gene and the rest for unknown reasons. The D gene and trimming were derived from the DNA, and the V and J assignments and clone size from that table. The sample records roughly 100,000 clones, 86% of which are singletons. Approximately 3% of the sample rests with the top ten.

This entry belongs to a study of T cell responses to AZD1222 COVID-19 vaccine (dated by TCRdb to 2020 to 2022). Regarding the study in general: A total of 240 or so trial participants underwent TCR sequencing, of whom 200 to 220 had received two doses of AZD1222 and some 25 had received two doses of the MenACWY control vaccine. Trial participants were enrolled by age into subgroups of 18-55, 56-69 and 70-plus years, and roughly 160, 29 and 62 TCR-sequenced participants, respectively, were included in these subgroups.

Cut back by 4 bases and 0 bases, the V and J ends lie 16 bases apart. Including cysteine and phenylalanine, the CDR3 has 17 amino acids. Kept here is only the CDR3 DNA, which spans 51 bases and is read in frame from base 1. Via the germline V gene, CDR1 is KGHSH and CDR2 LQKENI. Interpreted using the paper, the time point label stands for: about 28 days (+/-7) after the second vaccine dose. Per the publication, the treatment or condition label means: meningococcal conjugate vaccine given as trial control. Vaccinee samples were obtained from the UK trials COV001 and COV002, which included a single-blind randomized controlled phase 2/3 trial of AZD1222 (ChAdOx1 nCoV-19) in healthy adults. Trial participant PBMC samples were collected at day 0 and day 28 after the second dose for TCRbeta chain sequencing. Results and caveats for the whole study, not just this receptor: After two AZD1222 doses, both the breadth and the depth of spike-specific TCRs were significantly higher than at day 0 and than in MenACWY recipients. Because no day 14 peak-response samples were available, repertoires were characterized only after the peak T cell response. Conclusions about previously exposed vaccinees are limited, since just five to seven AZD1222 recipients were seropositive for SARS-CoV-2 at baseline. Most participants were white British and females outnumbered males, and the authors suggested that clonal diversity may have been underestimated. In the small 56-69-year group, the increase in depth fell short of significance, most likely because of low power. The vaccine-associated CD4 TCRs covered the entire spike protein, and the dominant responses fell in regions 160-218 and 743-854. Epitopes outside the regions mutated in the B.1.351 and B.1.1.7 variants were reportedly recognized by nearly half of the unique spike-specific TCRs.

The TCR sequence derives from an adult who received the MenACWY meningococcal vaccine as a control. Sequencing used peripheral blood, obtained 28 days after the second dose of the MenACWY control vaccine. The rearranged segments are TRBV18 and TRBJ1-3; no D gene is confidently identified. The DNA reads TGTGCCAGCTCACGCCCCAGCGACTCTGTCTCTGGAAACACCATATATTTT. The encoded protein is CASSRPSDSVSGNTIYF.